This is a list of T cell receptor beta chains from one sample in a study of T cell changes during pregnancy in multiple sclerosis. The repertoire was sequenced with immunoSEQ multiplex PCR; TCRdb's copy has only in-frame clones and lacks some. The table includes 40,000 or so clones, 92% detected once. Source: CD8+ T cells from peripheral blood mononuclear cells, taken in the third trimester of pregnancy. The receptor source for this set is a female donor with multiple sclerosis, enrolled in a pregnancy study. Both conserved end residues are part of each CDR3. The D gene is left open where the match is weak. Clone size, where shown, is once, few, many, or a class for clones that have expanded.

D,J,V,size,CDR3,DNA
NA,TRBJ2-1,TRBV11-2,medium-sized,CASSLYPSEQFF,TGTGCCAGCAGCTTATATCCTTCTGAGCAGTTCTTC
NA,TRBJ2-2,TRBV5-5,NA,CASSLIQGNTGELFF,TGTGCCAGCAGCTTGATACAGGGGAACACCGGGGAGCTGTTTTTT
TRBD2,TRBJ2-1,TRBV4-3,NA,CASSQDGLVVDEQFF,TGCGCCAGCAGCCAAGATGGACTAGTGGTCGATGAGCAGTTCTTC
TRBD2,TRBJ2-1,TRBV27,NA,CASSLGTSGTIQFF,TGTGCCAGCAGTCTAGGGACTAGCGGGACGATTCAGTTCTTC
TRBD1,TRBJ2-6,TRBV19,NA,CASSILGTGTGANVLTF,TGTGCCAGTAGTATCCTTGGGACAGGGACAGGGGCCAACGTCCTGACTTTC
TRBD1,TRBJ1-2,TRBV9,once,CASSGDRGGYGYTF,TGTGCCAGCAGCGGTGACAGGGGGGGGTATGGCTACACCTTC
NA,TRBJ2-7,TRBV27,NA,CASSHQLAYSSYEQYF,TGTGCCAGCAGTCACCAGCTAGCTTACAGCTCCTACGAGCAGTACTTC
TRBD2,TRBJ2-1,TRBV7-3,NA,CASSTSGTSEGNEQFF,TGTGCCAGCAGCACCTCCGGGACTAGCGAAGGGAATGAGCAGTTCTTC
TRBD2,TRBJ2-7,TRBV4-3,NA,CASSQYLAGTYEQYF,TGCGCCAGCAGCCAATACCTAGCGGGGACCTACGAGCAGTACTTC
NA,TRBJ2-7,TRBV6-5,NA,CASSYSGGPSYEQYF,TGTGCCAGCAGTTACTCGGGGGGGCCCTCCTACGAGCAGTACTTC
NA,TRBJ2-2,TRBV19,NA,CASSFTTGTPTGELFF,TGTGCCAGTAGTTTTACAACCGGGACTCCCACCGGGGAGCTGTTTTTT